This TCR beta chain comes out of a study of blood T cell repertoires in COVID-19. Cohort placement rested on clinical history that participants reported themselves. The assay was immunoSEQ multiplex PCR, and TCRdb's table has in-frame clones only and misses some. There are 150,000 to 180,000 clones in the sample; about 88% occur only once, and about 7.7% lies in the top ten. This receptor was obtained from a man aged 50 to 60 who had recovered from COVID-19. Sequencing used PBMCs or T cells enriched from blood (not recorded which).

CDR3 amino acids: CASSYSTGDRGYTF. CDR3 nucleotides: TGTGCCAGCAGTTACTCGACAGGGGATAGGGGCTACACCTTC. The chain combines TRBV6-5 with TRBJ1-2; TRBD1 matches 8 bases. Germline values: CDR1 MNHEY, CDR2 SVGAGI. Trimming cost V 0 bases and J 8 bases; bases outside gene matches: 5. The CDR3 spans 14 residues.